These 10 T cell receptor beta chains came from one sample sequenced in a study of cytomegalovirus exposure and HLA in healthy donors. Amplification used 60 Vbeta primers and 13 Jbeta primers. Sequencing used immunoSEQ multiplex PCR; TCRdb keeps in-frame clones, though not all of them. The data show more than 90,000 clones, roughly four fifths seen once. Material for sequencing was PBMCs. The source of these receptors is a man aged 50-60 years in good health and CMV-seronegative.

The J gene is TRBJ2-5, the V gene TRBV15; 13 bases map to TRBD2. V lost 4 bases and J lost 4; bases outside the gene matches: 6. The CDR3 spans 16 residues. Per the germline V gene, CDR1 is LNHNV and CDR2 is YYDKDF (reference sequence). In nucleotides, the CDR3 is TGTGCCACCAGCAACTTGGGACTAGCGGGATTAGAGACCCAGTACTTC. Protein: CATSNLGLAGLETQYF.

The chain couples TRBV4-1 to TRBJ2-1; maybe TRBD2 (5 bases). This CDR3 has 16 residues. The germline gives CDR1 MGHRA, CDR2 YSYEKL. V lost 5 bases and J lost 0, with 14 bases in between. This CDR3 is CASSFRTSSSYNEQFF. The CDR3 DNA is TGCGCCAGCAGCTTTCGGACTTCAAGCTCCTACAATGAGCAGTTCTTC.

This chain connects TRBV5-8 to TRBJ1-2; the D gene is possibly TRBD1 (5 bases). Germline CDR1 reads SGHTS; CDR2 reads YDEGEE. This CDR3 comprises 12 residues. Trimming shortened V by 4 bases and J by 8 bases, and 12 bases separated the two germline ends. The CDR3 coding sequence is TGTGCCAGCAGCCTTCAGGGATGGGGCTACACCTTC. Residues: CASSLQGWGYTF.

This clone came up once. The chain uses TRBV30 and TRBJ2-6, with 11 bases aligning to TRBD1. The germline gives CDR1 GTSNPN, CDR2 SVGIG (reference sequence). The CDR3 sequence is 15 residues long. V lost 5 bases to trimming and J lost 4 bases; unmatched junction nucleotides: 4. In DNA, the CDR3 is TGTGCCTGGGGGACAGGGGGAACCGGGGCCAACGTCCTGACTTTC. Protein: CAWGTGGTGANVLTF.

CDR3 sequence (DNA): TGTGCCACTACGGACAGCCAACCTCCGAGGGAGACCCAGTACTTC. Translating it yields CATTDSQPPRETQYF. The chain uses TRBV19 and TRBJ2-5; D is possibly TRBD1 (6 bases). Germline V lookup: CDR1 LNHDA, CDR2 SQIVND (reference sequence). This CDR3 comprises 15 residues. Trimming left V 10 bases short and J 5 bases short, with 23 bases between.

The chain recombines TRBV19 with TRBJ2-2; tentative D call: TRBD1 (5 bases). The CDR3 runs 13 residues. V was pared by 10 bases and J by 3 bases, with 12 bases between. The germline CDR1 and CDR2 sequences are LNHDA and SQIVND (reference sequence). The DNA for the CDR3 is TGTGCCACCTATCTCAGGGACACCGGGGAGCTGTTTTTT. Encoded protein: CATYLRDTGELFF.

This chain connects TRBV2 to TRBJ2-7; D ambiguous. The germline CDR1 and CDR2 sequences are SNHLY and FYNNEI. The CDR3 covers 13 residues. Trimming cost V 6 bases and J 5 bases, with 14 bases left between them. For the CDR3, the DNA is TGTGCCAGCAGCCTGTCACGGCGGCACGAGCAGTACTTC. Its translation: CASSLSRRHEQYF. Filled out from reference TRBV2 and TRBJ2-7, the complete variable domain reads EPEVTQTPSHQVTQMGQEVILRCVPISNHLYFYWYRQILGQKVEFLVSFYNNEISEKSEIFDDQFSVERPDGSNFTLKIRSTKLEDSAMYFCASSLSRRHEQYFGPGTRLTVT.

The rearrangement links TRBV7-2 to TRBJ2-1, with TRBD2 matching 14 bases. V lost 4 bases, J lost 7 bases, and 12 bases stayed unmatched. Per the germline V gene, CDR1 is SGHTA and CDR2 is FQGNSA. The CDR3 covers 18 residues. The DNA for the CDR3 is TGTGCCAGCAGCTCCGGACTAGCGGGAGGAAGAAAACAGAATGAGCAGTTCTTC. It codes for CASSSGLAGGRKQNEQFF.

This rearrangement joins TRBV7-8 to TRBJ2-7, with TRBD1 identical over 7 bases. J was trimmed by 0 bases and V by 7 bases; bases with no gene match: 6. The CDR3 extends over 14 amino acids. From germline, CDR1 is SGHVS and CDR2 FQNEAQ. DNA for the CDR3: TGTGCCAGCACCGCGACAGGGAGCTCCTACGAGCAGTACTTC. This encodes CASTATGSSYEQYF. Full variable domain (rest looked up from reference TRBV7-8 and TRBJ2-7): GAGVSQSPRYKVAKRGQDVALRCDPISGHVSLFWYQQALGQGPEFLTYFQNEAQLDKSGLPSDRFFAERPEGSVSTLKIQRTQQEDSAVYLCASTATGSSYEQYFGPGTRLTVT.

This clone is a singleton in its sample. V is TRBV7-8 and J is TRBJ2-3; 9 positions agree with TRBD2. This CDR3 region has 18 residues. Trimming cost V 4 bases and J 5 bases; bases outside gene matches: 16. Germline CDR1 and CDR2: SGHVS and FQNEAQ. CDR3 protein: CASSSGGMGGGAQDTQYF. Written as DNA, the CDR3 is TGTGCCAGCAGCTCCGGAGGGATGGGCGGGGGGGCACAAGATACGCAGTATTTT.